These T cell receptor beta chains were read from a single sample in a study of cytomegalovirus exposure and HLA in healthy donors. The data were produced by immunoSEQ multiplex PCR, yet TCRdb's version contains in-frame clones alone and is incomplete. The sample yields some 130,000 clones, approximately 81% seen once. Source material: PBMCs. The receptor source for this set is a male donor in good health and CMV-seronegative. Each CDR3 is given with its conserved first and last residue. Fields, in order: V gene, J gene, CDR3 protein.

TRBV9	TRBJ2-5	CASSEGYHSGGAKETQYF
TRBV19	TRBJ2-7	CASSIRRTQGSEQYF
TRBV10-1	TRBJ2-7	CASSSGTEWYEQYF
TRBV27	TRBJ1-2	CASSSSTTGLYGYTF
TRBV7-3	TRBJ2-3	CASSWASGGAGGTDTQYF
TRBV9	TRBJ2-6	CASSQLDSSSGANVLTF
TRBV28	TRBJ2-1	CASSPGTSGSHEQFF
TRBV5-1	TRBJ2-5	CASSPSGRGAEETQYF
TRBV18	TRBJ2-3	CASSRRTSGGTDTQYF
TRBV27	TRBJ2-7	CASSFPGSYEQYF
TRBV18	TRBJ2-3	CASSPPLAGGKADTQYF